These 8 T cell receptor beta chains share one sample of origin, sequenced in a study of shared clonotypes between healthy human individuals. As defined, naive CD8 cells were CD45RO-negative and positively selected for CCR7, with terminally differentiated effector memory CD45RA+ cells excluded. Measured with immunoSEQ multiplex PCR; TCRdb has only the in-frame clones, and not every one. The sample yields around 2,100,000 clones, approximately 94% seen once. The material sequenced was naive CD8+ T cells sorted from blood. The receptors were gathered from a man between 18 and 35 years old in good health.

The table lists this clone with a few counts. V gene TRBV27 combines with J gene TRBJ1-3; D is perhaps TRBD1 (5 bases). From germline, CDR1 is MNHEY and CDR2 SMNVEV (reference sequence). The V end lost 6 bases, the J end lost 2 bases, and 8 bases lay between the germline ends. The CDR3 is 13 amino acids. The CDR3 nucleotides read TGTGCCAGCAGACAGGACCCTGGAAACACCATATATTTT. The encoded protein is CASRQDPGNTIYF.

This chain links TRBV19 with TRBJ2-1; D unresolved. This CDR3 spans 16 amino acids. The ends were cut back, 3 bases at V and 0 bases at J, with 12 bases in the middle. Germline CDR1 is LNHDA and CDR2 is SQIVND (reference sequence). The CDR3 region has the DNA TGTGCCAGTAGTATCCGCCCTTTCGTCTCCTACAATGAGCAGTTCTTC. Amino acids: CASSIRPFVSYNEQFF.

This chain links TRBV14 with TRBJ2-5, with 7 nucleotides matching TRBD2. Germline loops: CDR1 SGHDN, CDR2 FVKESK. Unmatched junction bases numbered 15, after V lost 0 bases and J lost 2 bases. The CDR3 is 19 amino acids. CDR3 nucleotides: TGTGCCAGCAGCCAAGATTGGCGGCTAGCGGACCTATTACAAGAGACCCAGTACTTC. Amino acids: CASSQDWRLADLLQETQYF.

In its sample, this clone was seen a few times. Other DNA sequences of this sample code for an identical CDR3. The J gene is TRBJ1-5, the V gene TRBV27; possible D gene TRBD1, 6 bases. The CDR3 covers 14 residues. The V gene's germline CDR1 is MNHEY and CDR2 SMNVEV (reference sequence). The V end was cut by 2 bases, the J end by 3 bases, with 8 bases between. DNA of the CDR3: TGTGCCAGCAGTTTACAGGGGCTCAATCAGCCCCAGCATTTT. Amino acids: CASSLQGLNQPQHF.

As for this clone: The same CDR3 is also encoded by other DNA sequences in this sample. V gene TRBV19 combines with J gene TRBJ2-7; D ambiguous. The CDR3 totals 11 residues. Germline CDR1 is LNHDA and CDR2 is SQIVND (reference sequence). Between the trimmed V and J ends, which lost 6 bases and 0 bases, there was a span of 3 bases. In nucleotides, the CDR3 is TGTGCCAGTAGCGACTCCTACGAGCAGTACTTC. This encodes CASSDSYEQYF.

The chain employs TRBV4-3 and TRBJ2-1; 10 bases agree with TRBD2. The V gene end was trimmed by 3 bases and the J gene end by 6 bases; junction bases not matched to a gene: 8. Germline lookup yields CDR1 LGHNA and CDR2 YSLEER. The CDR3 covers 16 residues. The CDR3 sequence: CASSQASGSVPNEQFF. CDR3 nucleotides: TGCGCCAGCAGCCAGGCTAGCGGGAGTGTCCCCAATGAGCAGTTCTTC.

The chain uses TRBV29-1 and TRBJ2-7; 9 nucleotides align to TRBD2. CDR1 and CDR2 (germline): SQVTM, ANQGSEA. V dropped 2 bases and J dropped 6; count of bases not matched to a gene: 14. The CDR3 length is 16 residues. The CDR3 loop reads CSVEHLGREGLFEQYF. The CDR3 nucleotides read TGCAGCGTTGAACATCTGGGGCGGGAGGGCCTCTTCGAGCAGTACTTC.

A single count supports this clone. CDR3 DNA sequence: TGTGCCAGCAGGGGAGACATTGCCTACGAGCAGTACTTC. Translated, it gives CASRGDIAYEQYF. The chain has TRBV7-9 and TRBJ2-7; weak D call: TRBD2 (5 bases). Germline V CDR1 and CDR2: SEHNR, FQNEAQ (reference sequence). CDR3 size: 13 residues. V dropped 6 bases and J dropped 2 bases, with 11 bases sitting between them.